This T cell receptor beta chain is from a study of molecular identifiers for immune sequencing clone quantification. Overall study findings and caveats: Spiked Jurkat TCR RNA equal to one cell could reportedly be picked out among 800,000 to 1,000,000 naive cells. Clonotypes topping 20 RNA copies carried over 99% of effector molecules but under 1% of naive ones.

Ten or more counts support this clonotype. Antigen specificity is unknown. TCRdb fed the PCR reads into MiXCR, producing one record per CDR3 protein. The sample holds about 510,000 distinct CDR3 sequences; 20% to 25% are singletons and the top ten take 0.7% to 1%. There are 13 residues in the CDR3. CDR1 is DFQATT and CDR2 is SNEGSKA in the germline V gene (reference sequence). The ends were cut back, 7 bases at V and 2 bases at J, with 12 bases in the middle. Sequencing libraries of naive CD8 cells derived from roughly 20,000 to 1,000,000 sorted cells with 10%, 30% or 50% RNA. Naive CD8 T cells were FACS-sorted by CD8+CD4-CCR7+CD45RA+ markers.

This clonotype was sampled from a human donor in good health. Some libraries in this study had Jurkat cell RNA spiked in. The chain carries TRBV20-1 and TRBJ2-1; tentatively, D is TRBD2 (5 bases). Sequencing input: naive CD8+ T cells from blood, with Jurkat cell RNA spiked in. Subset here: FACS-sorted CD8+CD4-CCR7+CD45RA+ naive T cells. This chain's CDR3 is CSGGSTTYNEQFF. DNA of the CDR3: TGCAGTGGTGGGAGTACGACCTACAATGAGCAGTTCTTC.